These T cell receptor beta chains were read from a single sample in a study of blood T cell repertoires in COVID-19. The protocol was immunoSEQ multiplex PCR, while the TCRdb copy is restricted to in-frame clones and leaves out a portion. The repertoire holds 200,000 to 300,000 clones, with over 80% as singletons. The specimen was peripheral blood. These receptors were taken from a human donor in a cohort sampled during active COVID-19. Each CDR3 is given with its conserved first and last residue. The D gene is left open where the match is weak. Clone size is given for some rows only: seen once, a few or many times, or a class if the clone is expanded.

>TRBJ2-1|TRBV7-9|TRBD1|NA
TGTGCCAGCAGCACACACAGGGGGCCCTACAATGAGCAGTTCTTC
CASSTHRGPYNEQFF
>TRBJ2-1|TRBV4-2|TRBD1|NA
TGTGCCAGCAGCCAAGATCTATCCAGGGGGAACAATGAGCAGTTCTTC
CASSQDLSRGNNEQFF
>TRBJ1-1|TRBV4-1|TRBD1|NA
TGCGCCAGCAGCCAAGGGCATGGACAGGGATATAGGACTGAAGCTTTCTTT
CASSQGHGQGYRTEAFF
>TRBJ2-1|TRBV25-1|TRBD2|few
TGTGCCAGCTCGCTAGCGGGAGATTACAATGAGCAGTTCTTC
CASSLAGDYNEQFF
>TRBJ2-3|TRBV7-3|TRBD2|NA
TGTGCCAGCAGCCCATCGGGGGGATTCACAGATACGCAGTATTTT
CASSPSGGFTDTQYF
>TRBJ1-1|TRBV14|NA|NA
TGTGCCAGCAGCCAAGGACAGAACACTGAAGCTTTCTTT
CASSQGQNTEAFF
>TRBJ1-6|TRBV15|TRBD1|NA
TGTGCCACCAGCAGTTGGACAGGGGGCGAAAGCTCCTATAATTCACCCCTCCACTTT
CATSSWTGGESSYNSPLHF
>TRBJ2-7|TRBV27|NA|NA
TGTGCCAGCAGGGGGCCCTACGAGCAGTACTTC
CASRGPYEQYF
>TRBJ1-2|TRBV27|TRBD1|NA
TGTGCCAGCAGTAAAATCGGACAGGAGCGCTACTATGGCTACACCTTC
CASSKIGQERYYGYTF
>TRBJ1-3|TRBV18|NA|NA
TGTGCCAGCTCAGTGGACACAGGGACTGGAAACACCATATATTTT
CASSVDTGTGNTIYF
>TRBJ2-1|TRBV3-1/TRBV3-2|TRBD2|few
TGTGCCAGCAGCCACCTGGCCACTAGCGGGGGCCATGAGCAGTTCTTC
CASSHLATSGGHEQFF
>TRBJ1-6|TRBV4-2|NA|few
TGTGCCAGCAGCCAAGCCTGGACTAGGATGAATAATTCACCCCTCCACTTT
CASSQAWTRMNNSPLHF
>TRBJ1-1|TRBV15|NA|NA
TGTGCCACCAGCAGCCTCGGCGGAGGCGGCAACACTGAAGCTTTCTTT
CATSSLGGGGNTEAFF
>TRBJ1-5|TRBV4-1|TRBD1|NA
TGCGCCAGCAGCCAAGCTCAGGGGGGCAATCAGCCCCAGCATTTT
CASSQAQGGNQPQHF
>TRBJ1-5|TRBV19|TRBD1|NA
TGTGCCAGTAGTATGGGACAGGGGGCGCATGGGCAGCCCCAGCATTTT
CASSMGQGAHGQPQHF
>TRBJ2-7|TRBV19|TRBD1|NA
TGTGCCAGTGCCTCCGCGCAGGGGGCTTACGAGCAGTACTTC
CASASAQGAYEQYF
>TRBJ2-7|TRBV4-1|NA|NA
TGCGCCAGCAGCCTATTTCCGGCAAGGGGCAGTGATCTCGAGCAGTACTTC
CASSLFPARGSDLEQYF
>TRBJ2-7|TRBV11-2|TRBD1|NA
TGTGCCAGCAGCTTAGAGTCGCTATTGGGACAGGGATCCTACGAGCAGTACTTC
CASSLESLLGQGSYEQYF
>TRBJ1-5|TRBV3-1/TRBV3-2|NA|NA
TGTGCCAGCAGCCTAAGTATTGGGGGACATTTACATTTT
CASSLSIGGHLHF
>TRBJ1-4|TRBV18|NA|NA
TGTGCCAGCTCACCGTCGGCAACTAATGAAAAACTGTTTTTT
CASSPSATNEKLFF
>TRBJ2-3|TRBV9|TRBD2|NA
TGTGCCAGCAGCGGCCTAGCGGGGACAGATACGCAGTATTTT
CASSGLAGTDTQYF
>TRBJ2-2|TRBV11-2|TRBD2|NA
TGTGCCAGCAGCTTTAGCGGGAATATAGGGACCGGGGAGCTGTTTTTT
CASSFSGNIGTGELFF